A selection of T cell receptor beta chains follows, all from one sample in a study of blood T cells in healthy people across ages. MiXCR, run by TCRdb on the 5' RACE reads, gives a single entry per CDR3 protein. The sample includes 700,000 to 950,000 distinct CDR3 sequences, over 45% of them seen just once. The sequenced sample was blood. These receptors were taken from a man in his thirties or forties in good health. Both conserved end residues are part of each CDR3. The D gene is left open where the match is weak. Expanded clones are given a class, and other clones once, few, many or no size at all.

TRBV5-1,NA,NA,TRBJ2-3,TGCGCCAGCAGCAGGGGACTCCATCAAATGACAGATACGCAGTATTTT,CASSRGLHQMTDTQYF
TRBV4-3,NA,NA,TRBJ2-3,TGCGCCAGCAGCCAAGATTCTGGGGCTCCTCTCACAGATACGCAGTATTTT,CASSQDSGAPLTDTQYF
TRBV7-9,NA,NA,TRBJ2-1,TGTGCCAGCAGTCCAGGGGGGAGTCCCTACAATGAGCAGTTCTTC,CASSPGGSPYNEQFF
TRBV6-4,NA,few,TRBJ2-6,TGTGCCAGCAGTGAATCAGGAGGTTCGGGGGCCAACGTCCTGACTTTC,CASSESGGSGANVLTF
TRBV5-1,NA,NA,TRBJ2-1,TGCGCCAGCAGCTTGGCCATAGGTAATGAGCAGTTCTTC,CASSLAIGNEQFF
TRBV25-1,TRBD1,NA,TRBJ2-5,TGTGCCAGCAGTGAGACTGGACAGGAGGAAGCCCAAGAGACCCAGTACTTC,CASSETGQEEAQETQYF
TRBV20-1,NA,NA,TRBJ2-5,TGCAGTGCCGCTCGGGACTCCGCCCAGGAGACCCAGTACTTC,CSAARDSAQETQYF
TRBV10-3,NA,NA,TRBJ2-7,TGTGCCTCAGGATACAGGGAGTTGGTCGGGCAGTACTTC,CASGYRELVGQYF
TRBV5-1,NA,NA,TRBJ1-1,TGCGCCAGCAGCGCGGGAGTGAACACTGAAGCTTTCTTT,CASSAGVNTEAFF
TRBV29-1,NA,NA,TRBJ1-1,TGCAGCGTACGAGCCTCCGGGGGGGGCACTGAAGCTTTCTTT,CSVRASGGGTEAFF
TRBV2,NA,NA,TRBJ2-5,TGTGCCAGCAGTGAGGTCTCATGGTACCAAGAGACCCAGTACTTC,CASSEVSWYQETQYF
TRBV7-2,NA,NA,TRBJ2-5,TGTGCCAGCAGCTTAGCCGCCAGGTCCGGCCTAGAGACCCAGTACTTC,CASSLAARSGLETQYF
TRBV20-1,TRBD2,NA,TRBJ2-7,TGCAGTGCTAGTAAGGCCGGGACTAGCGACTACGAGCAGTACTTC,CSASKAGTSDYEQYF
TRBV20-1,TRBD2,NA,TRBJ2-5,TGCAGTGCTAGAGGGGGATCAGCGGGGATCCAAGAGACCCAGTACTTC,CSARGGSAGIQETQYF
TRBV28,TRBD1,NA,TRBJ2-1,TGTGCCAGCAGTTTGAAGGTGTGGGCAGGGGGTTGGAATGAGCAGTTCTTC,CASSLKVWAGGWNEQFF
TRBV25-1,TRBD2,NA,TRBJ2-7,TGTGCCAGCAGTCAAGAGGCGGGAGTGGCTTACGAGCAGTACTTC,CASSQEAGVAYEQYF
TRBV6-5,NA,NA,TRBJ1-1,TGTGCCAGCACAGGGCGGGGCACTGAAGCTTTCTTT,CASTGRGTEAFF
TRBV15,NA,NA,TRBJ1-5,TGTGCCACCAGCAGAGATCGGGCAGCCTCGGAGCCCCAGCATTTT,CATSRDRAASEPQHF
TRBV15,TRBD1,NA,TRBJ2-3,TGTGCCACCAGCTCGCGGACAGGGTTGATTTCAGATACGCAGTATTTT,CATSSRTGLISDTQYF
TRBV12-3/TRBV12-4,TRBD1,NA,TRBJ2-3,TGTGCCAGCAGTTCCCAGGGGGCCGGTTGGGGAGATACGCAGTATTTT,CASSSQGAGWGDTQYF
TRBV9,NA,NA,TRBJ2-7,TGTGCCAGCAGCGTGGGAGGTCAGGGGAGCGAGCAGTACTTC,CASSVGGQGSEQYF
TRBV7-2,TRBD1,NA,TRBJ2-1,TGTGCCAGCAGCCCCCCCTTTGGACAGGTCTCCTACAATGAGCAGTTCTTC,CASSPPFGQVSYNEQFF
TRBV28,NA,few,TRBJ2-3,TGTGCCAGCCTATCGGCGGGAATCACAGATACGCAGTATTTT,CASLSAGITDTQYF
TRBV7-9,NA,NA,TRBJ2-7,TGTGCCAGCAGCTATCTGACTATGGAAGAACAGATCCCCTACGAGCAGTACTTC,CASSYLTMEEQIPYEQYF
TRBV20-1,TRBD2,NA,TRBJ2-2,TGCAGTGCCCAGCCTAGCGGGATACCCGGGGAGCTGTTTTTT,CSAQPSGIPGELFF
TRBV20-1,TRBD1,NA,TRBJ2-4,TGCAGTGCGGACACAGGGGGGTACGGGTACTTC,CSADTGGYGYF
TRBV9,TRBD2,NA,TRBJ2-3,TGTGCCAGCAGCGTAGGGGCTAGCGGGATAGCAGATACGCAGTATTTT,CASSVGASGIADTQYF
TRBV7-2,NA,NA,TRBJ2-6,TGCGCCAGCAGCTTATATCGTACTGGGGCCAACGTCCTGACTTTC,CASSLYRTGANVLTF
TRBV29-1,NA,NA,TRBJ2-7,TGCAGCGTTGGGATTTCGGTGTCCGGTTACGAGCAGTACTTC,CSVGISVSGYEQYF
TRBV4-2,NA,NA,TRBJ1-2,TGTGCCAGCAGCCAAGATAGTACAGGGCTCTATGGCTACACCTTC,CASSQDSTGLYGYTF
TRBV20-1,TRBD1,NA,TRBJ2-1,TGCAGTGCCTCAAGGACAGGGTGGTACAATGAGCAGTTCTTC,CSASRTGWYNEQFF
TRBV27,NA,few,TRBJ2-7,TGTGCCACCTCTCCGGGTAGCTCCTACGAGCAGTACTTC,CATSPGSSYEQYF
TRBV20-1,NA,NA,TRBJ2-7,TGCAGTGCGCCTGGGGGACTGAGCTTCGAGCAGTACTTC,CSAPGGLSFEQYF
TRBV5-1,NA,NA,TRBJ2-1,TGCGCCAGCAGTTCTGAGCCTGGAGGATACAATGAGCAGTTCTTC,CASSSEPGGYNEQFF
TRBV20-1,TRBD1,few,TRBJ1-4,TGCAGTGCTCCCATCAGGGGGCTTGGAGAAAAACTGTTTTTT,CSAPIRGLGEKLFF
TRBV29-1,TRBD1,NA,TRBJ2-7,TGCAGCGCTAGACAGGGCAGCTCCTACGAGCAGTACTTC,CSARQGSSYEQYF